The 24 T cell receptor beta chains listed next were all sequenced from one sample in a study of cytomegalovirus exposure and HLA in healthy donors. Researchers ran the PCR with 60 Vbeta and 13 Jbeta primers. Some clones are missing from TCRdb's copy, which holds only in-frame ones; the method was immunoSEQ multiplex PCR. The sample consists of 200,000 to 250,000 clones, 70% to 90% of them appearing once. Sequencing input: PBMCs. The receptors derive from a man under 40 in good health and CMV-seronegative.

This clone was found a few times. This chain connects TRBV7-8 to TRBJ2-1; D remains unclear. The germline V and J ends were trimmed by 5 bases and 9 bases, with 5 bases remaining between them. From germline, CDR1 is SGHVS and CDR2 FQNEAQ. This CDR3 spans 10 amino acids. DNA for the CDR3: TGTGCCAGCAGCCCCGGTGAGCAGTTCTTC. Translation gives CASSPGEQFF.

The chain recombines TRBV6-6 with TRBJ2-5; D possibly corresponds to TRBD1 (6 bases). V was clipped by 2 bases and J by 2 bases, with 12 bases between them. The germline V gene encodes CDR1 MNHNY and CDR2 SVGAGI (reference sequence). This CDR3 contains 15 residues. The DNA of the CDR3 is TGTGCCAGCAGTTACCCGATAGGACAGCAAGAGACCCAGTACTTC. This gives the protein CASSYPIGQQETQYF.

The J gene is TRBJ2-7, the V gene TRBV6-5; no reliable D call. V was shortened by 2 bases and J by 2 bases, with 7 bases between the two germline ends. The length of the CDR3 is 13 residues. Germline CDR1 and CDR2: MNHEY and SVGAGI. CDR3 sequence (DNA): TGTGCCAGCAGTTACAAAAACACCTACGAGCAGTACTTC. Its protein is CASSYKNTYEQYF.

The CDR3 DNA reads as TGTGCCAGCAGTGAATGGAGTGAAGCTTTCTTT. Its translation: CASSEWSEAFF. This chain connects TRBV2 to TRBJ1-1; no clear D. The CDR3 length is 11 residues. Per the germline V gene, CDR1 is SNHLY and CDR2 is FYNNEI. With 2 bases removed from V and 7 bases from J, the gap between germline ends came to 5 bases.

The chain is built from TRBV4-1 and TRBJ2-4, with 8 bases aligning to TRBD1. The CDR3 totals 15 residues. V shed 5 bases, J shed 8 bases, and the junction held 11 bases outside the gene matches. Germline V gene lookup returns CDR1 MGHRA and CDR2 YSYEKL. This CDR3 is CASSIMTNRGDIQYF. The CDR3 coding sequence is TGCGCCAGCAGCATAATGACAAACAGGGGGGACATTCAGTACTTC.

This rearrangement joins TRBV29-1 to TRBJ2-7, with a tentative D call TRBD1 (5 bases). There are 14 residues in the CDR3. Germline CDR1 is SQVTM and CDR2 is ANQGSEA. V was clipped by 1 base and J by 3 bases, with 13 bases between them. DNA of the CDR3: TGCAGCGTTGAAGGGTCCTCAACAGGCTACGAGCAGTACTTC. It yields the protein CSVEGSSTGYEQYF.

This clone was observed a handful of times. The chain carries TRBV5-6 and TRBJ2-2; perhaps TRBD1 as D (5 bases). This CDR3 region has 14 residues. Trimming took 4 bases from V and 5 from J, leaving 12 bases between them. Germline V gives CDR1 SGHDT, CDR2 YYEEEE. CDR3 sequence: CASSPTATTGELFF. The CDR3 bases are TGTGCCAGCAGCCCGACAGCCACGACCGGGGAGCTGTTTTTT.

The chain couples TRBV4-1 to TRBJ2-1; 10 bases match TRBD2. The CDR3 is 18 amino acids. The V gene's germline CDR1 is MGHRA and CDR2 YSYEKL. Trimming cost V 0 bases and J 1 base; bases outside gene matches: 6. The CDR3 DNA reads as TGCGCCAGCAGCCAAGAGGCTAGCGGGGGAATATCCTACAATGAGCAGTTCTTC. Its protein is CASSQEASGGISYNEQFF.

V usage is TRBV6-1 and J usage is TRBJ2-7; the D gene is possibly TRBD1 (5 bases). In germline, CDR1 is MNHNS, CDR2 SASEGT. Trimming removed 6 bases from V and 3 bases from J, with 12 bases in between. CDR3 length equals 13 residues. CDR3 loop: CASRGVGDYEQYF. The CDR3 DNA reads as TGTGCCAGCAGAGGGGTAGGGGACTACGAGCAGTACTTC.

Comment on this clone: The sample holds other DNA sequences that translate to the same CDR3. The chain is built from TRBV6-6 and TRBJ1-6, with 7 bases lining up with TRBD1. In germline, CDR1 is MNHNY, CDR2 SVGAGI (reference sequence). The CDR3 is 15 residues long. Trimming at V came to 5 bases and at J to 13 bases, leaving 14 bases not matched to a gene. The CDR3 DNA follows: TGTGCCAGCAGTACGCCGGGACAGTTGACTTCGCCCCTCCACTTT. Translation gives CASSTPGQLTSPLHF.

This CDR3 is CASSLVPGQGSDTQYF. The CDR3 coding sequence is TGTGCCAGCAGCTTAGTACCGGGACAGGGCTCAGATACGCAGTATTTT. This chain joins TRBV7-2 and TRBJ2-3; 9 bases are shared with TRBD1. From germline, CDR1 is SGHTA and CDR2 FQGNSA. Unmatched junction bases numbered 6, after V lost 1 base and J lost 4 bases. The CDR3 loop spans 16 amino acids.

The chain recombines TRBV10-2 with TRBJ2-1; D perhaps matches TRBD2 (6 bases). Germline assignment: CDR1 WSHSY and CDR2 SAAADI. The V gene lost 4 bases and the J gene lost 0 bases, with 7 bases spanning the gap. The CDR3 totals 14 residues. CDR3 loop: CASSVGGSYNEQFF. As DNA, the CDR3 is TGCGCCAGCAGTGTGGGGGGCTCCTACAATGAGCAGTTCTTC.

This clone is a singleton in its sample. The chain carries TRBV10-1 and TRBJ2-1; 11 bases are a match to TRBD2. The CDR3 runs to 17 residues. V lost 4 bases and J lost 0; bases outside the gene matches: 5. Germline-derived CDR1 and CDR2 are WNHNN and SYGVQD (reference sequence). The CDR3 loop is CASSGLAGGLSYNEQFF. CDR3 DNA: TGCGCCAGCAGTGGTCTAGCGGGGGGACTCTCCTACAATGAGCAGTTCTTC.

This clone occurred once. The gene calls are TRBV29-1 and TRBJ2-7, with no clear D. CDR1 SQVTM and CDR2 ANQGSEA come from the germline V gene. The CDR3 sequence is 13 residues long. Trimming removed 5 bases at V and 0 bases at J, with 11 bases between. CDR3 in amino acids: CSVQRPNSYEQYF. The DNA for the CDR3 is TGCAGCGTTCAGCGACCTAACTCCTACGAGCAGTACTTC.

The chain links TRBV9 to TRBJ2-7, with 9 bases lining up with TRBD2. Losses at the gene ends were 4 bases for V and 2 bases for J; bases not matched to a gene: 7. This CDR3 has 15 residues. The germline V gene encodes CDR1 SGDLS and CDR2 YYNGEE. CDR3: CASSPTAGGAYEQYF. CDR3 nucleotides: TGTGCCAGCAGCCCCACAGCGGGGGGTGCCTACGAGCAGTACTTC.

Only one count was recorded for this clone. This chain connects TRBV27 to TRBJ1-1; 12 bases are shared with TRBD1. The CDR3 sequence is 15 residues long. Trimming removed 9 bases from V and 6 bases from J; junction bases left unmatched: 11. Germline assignment: CDR1 MNHEY and CDR2 SMNVEV (reference sequence). CDR3 sequence reads: CASNRDRGRGSEAFF. For the CDR3, the DNA is TGTGCCAGTAACCGGGACAGGGGGCGAGGCTCTGAAGCTTTCTTT.

The sample holds a few counts of this clone. The chain combines TRBV10-2 with TRBJ2-1, with D possibly being TRBD1 (6 bases). Germline CDR1 and CDR2: WSHSY and SAAADI. The CDR3 runs 14 residues. V lost 10 bases to trimming and J lost 7 bases, with 20 bases between them. The DNA for the CDR3 is TGCGCCACCAAAGAAAAACAGGGAAATAATGAGCAGTTCTTC. Encoded protein: CATKEKQGNNEQFF.

This clone was counted a single time. The rearrangement joins TRBV7-9 to TRBJ2-5; D unresolved. The J call could be wrong; TRBJ2-7 is a better fit for the DNA end. The CDR3 contains 12 residues. The germline V gene encodes CDR1 SEHNR and CDR2 FQNEAQ (reference sequence). The chain's CDR3 is CASSLATYEQYF. CDR3 DNA sequence: TGTGCCAGCAGCTTAGCAACCTACGAGCAGTACTTC.

This rearrangement joins TRBV4-1 to TRBJ1-1; no clear D. Trimming pared 0 bases from V and 2 bases from J, leaving 16 bases between. The CDR3 length is 17 residues. Germline V gene data show CDR1 as MGHRA and CDR2 as YSYEKL. The CDR3 loop reads CASSQEIMRRLNTEAFF. CDR3 nucleotide sequence: TGCGCCAGCAGCCAAGAAATCATGAGGCGGTTAAACACTGAAGCTTTCTTT.

The CDR3 DNA reads as TGTGCCAGCAGCCCCACGACAGGGGGCTACGAGCAGTACTTC. This codes for CASSPTTGGYEQYF. This sequence joins TRBV7-2 and TRBJ2-7; 9 positions agree with TRBD1. Losses at the gene ends were 5 bases for V and 3 bases for J; bases not matched to a gene: 5. This CDR3 has 14 residues. Germline V gene lookup returns CDR1 SGHTA and CDR2 FQGNSA.

On this clone itself: One end of the junction does not line up with germline, which may come from a read error. The rearrangement joins TRBV11-1 to TRBJ2-6, with D possibly being TRBD1 (5 bases). Germline V gene sequence: CDR1 SGHAT, CDR2 FQDESV (reference sequence). CDR3 length: 14 residues. The CDR3 DNA reads as TGTGCCAGCAGCTTACTTGCTGGGGCCAGCGTCCTGACTTTC. It yields the protein CASSLLAGASVLTF.

The genes are TRBV7-3 and TRBJ1-1; tentatively, D is TRBD1 (5 bases). Germline V lookup: CDR1 SGHTA, CDR2 FQGTGA. Trimming shortened V by 2 bases and J by 10 bases, and 17 bases separated the two germline ends. The CDR3 is 14 amino acids. The CDR3 DNA is TGTGCCAGCAGCTTAGGAATGCTACAGGAGGGAGCTTTCTTT. Amino acid sequence: CASSLGMLQEGAFF.

V is TRBV2 and J is TRBJ1-6; 7 bases line up with TRBD1. The CDR3 runs to 18 residues. CDR1 SNHLY and CDR2 FYNNEI come from the germline V gene. Trimming at V came to 4 bases and at J to 7 bases, leaving 16 bases not matched to a gene. The CDR3 DNA reads TGTGCCAGCAGTGCCTCCCCCGGGGACAGAGATCCCAATTCACCCCTCCACTTT. This gives the protein CASSASPGDRDPNSPLHF.

This clone is a singleton in its sample. The chain has TRBV27 and TRBJ2-7, with TRBD2 matching 9 bases. Trimming removed 6 bases from V and 0 bases from J; junction bases left unmatched: 6. The CDR3 extends over 15 amino acids. Looked up from germline, CDR1 is MNHEY and CDR2 is SMNVEV (reference sequence). This CDR3 is CASRRAGGLSYEQYF. The CDR3 DNA follows: TGTGCCAGCAGGAGAGCGGGGGGCCTCTCCTACGAGCAGTACTTC.